This paragraph reports one T cell receptor (beta chain). Following RNA extraction, reverse transcription yielded cDNA that acted as the sequencing template. Using immunoSEQ multiplex PCR, the repertoire was profiled, and TCRdb retains in-frame clones only, with some absent. The sample contains roughly 250,000 clones, 67% of which appear only once. This entry comes from a study of CD8+ T cells in alopecia areata. Germline V lookup: CDR1 SNHLY, CDR2 FYNNEI. V was pared by 7 bases and J by 1 base, with 7 bases between. This CDR3 spans 13 amino acids. The J gene is TRBJ2-2, the V gene TRBV2, with D unresolved. The source of this sequence is a human donor with alopecia areata. The starting material was CD4+ T cells sorted from blood, obtained at week 0. The CDR3 sequence: CASTRENTGELFF. CDR3 coding DNA: TGTGCCAGCACTCGAGAGAACACCGGGGAGCTGTTTTTT.